Presented here are 19 T cell receptor beta chains from one specimen sequenced in a study of Graves' ophthalmopathy and Graves' hyperthyroidism. For repertoire sequencing, the TCR beta CDR3 regions were amplified from RNA transcripts. HTBI primers primed a first-round RT-PCR, and a second-round multiplex PCR followed. TCRdb reanalysed the multiplex PCR reads using MiXCR and keeps one entry per CDR3 protein. The data show a few hundred thousand distinct CDR3 sequences, with about a sixth seen just once and roughly 2.3% held by the top ten. The sequencing input was peripheral blood. The receptor source for this set is an adult woman with stable Graves' hyperthyroidism.

This clonotype showed up just a few times. V usage is TRBV11-1 and J usage is TRBJ2-2; D unresolved. CDR1 is SGHAT and CDR2 is FQDESV in the germline V gene (reference sequence). V lost 5 bases, J lost 0 bases, and 13 bases lay in between. The CDR3 has 16 residues. The DNA of the CDR3 is TGTGCCAGCAGCGACGGGTGGCAGGCGAACACCGGGGAGCTGTTTTTT. Translation gives CASSDGWQANTGELFF.

The table lists this clonotype with many counts. V and J are TRBV2 and TRBJ2-7; perhaps TRBD2 as D (6 bases). The CDR3 spans 14 residues. V lost 3 bases and J 3 bases, leaving 12 bases between the germline ends. Germline V lookup: CDR1 SNHLY, CDR2 FYNNEI. This CDR3 reads CASSDFGGIYEQYF. The CDR3 DNA is TGTGCCAGCAGTGATTTTGGGGGGATCTACGAGCAGTACTTC. Full variable domain (missing parts from reference TRBV2 and TRBJ2-7): EPEVTQTPSHQVTQMGQEVILRCVPISNHLYFYWYRQILGQKVEFLVSFYNNEISEKSEIFDDQFSVERPDGSNFTLKIRSTKLEDSAMYFCASSDFGGIYEQYFGPGTRLTVT.

The chain uses TRBV6-2 or TRBV6-3 and TRBJ2-5, with 10 bases matching TRBD1. The CDR3 has 15 amino acids. Trimming removed 6 bases from V and 7 bases from J; junction bases left unmatched: 11. Germline V gene data show CDR1 as MNHEY and CDR2 as SVGEGT. The CDR3 region has the DNA TGTGCCAGCAGAAACGTGGGACAGGGGTTTGGGACCCAGTACTTC. This translates into CASRNVGQGFGTQYF.

This clonotype was counted once. This chain uses TRBV5-6 with TRBJ2-7; 11 bases line up with TRBD2. The germline V gene encodes CDR1 SGHDT and CDR2 YYEEEE. The V segment lost 4 bases and the J segment 4 bases; nucleotides outside the gene matches: 7. CDR3 length: 15 amino acids. DNA of the CDR3: TGTGCCAGCAGCACACTAGCGGGAGTCCCGTACGAGCAGTACTTC. Translated, it gives CASSTLAGVPYEQYF.

This clonotype was seen at least ten times. The chain combines TRBV27 with TRBJ2-3, with D perhaps given as TRBD1 or TRBD2 (5 bases each). CDR3 length equals 15 residues. Trimming left V 2 bases short and J 0 bases short, with 9 bases between. The germline CDR1 and CDR2 sequences are MNHEY and SMNVEV (reference sequence). This chain's CDR3 is CASSLEGISTDTQYF. In nucleotides, the CDR3 is TGTGCCAGCAGTTTAGAGGGGATCAGCACAGATACGCAGTATTTT.

This clonotype appeared many times. The J gene is TRBJ2-5, the V gene TRBV11-2; a possible D gene is TRBD2 (5 bases). The CDR3 spans 15 residues. Germline lookup yields CDR1 SGHAT and CDR2 FQNNGV. Trimming stripped 4 bases from V and 4 bases from J, with 16 bases between. The CDR3 bases are TGTGCCAGCAGCTCACGGCTGGCTAGCTCAGAGACCCAGTACTTC. Translated: CASSSRLASSETQYF.

In its sample, this clonotype was seen many times. The chain links TRBV30 to TRBJ1-2, with D possibly matching TRBD1 (5 bases). Trimming took off 4 bases at V and 1 base at J, with 13 bases between the two ends. Germline-derived CDR1 and CDR2 are GTSNPN and SVGIG (reference sequence). This CDR3 contains 14 residues. This CDR3 is CAWKQGVYNYGYTF. Here the CDR3 DNA reads TGTGCCTGGAAGCAGGGTGTATATAACTATGGCTACACCTTC.

In this sample, this clonotype turned up many times. A much larger clonotype is one base distant, so this may be a read error. This chain joins TRBV12-3 or TRBV12-4 and TRBJ1-2; D gene ambiguous. The V end lost 6 bases, the J end lost 6 bases, and 11 bases lay between the germline ends. The CDR3 covers 12 residues. The CDR3 DNA sequence: TGTGCCAGCAGCAAAGACGGGCATGGCTACACCTTC. It translates to CASSKDGHGYTF.

This clonotype came up many times. The chain employs TRBV5-1 and TRBJ2-7, with D hard to call. V lost 1 base and J 1 base, leaving 9 bases between the germline ends. The CDR3 is 14 residues long. The germline gives CDR1 SGHRS, CDR2 YFSETQ. In DNA form, the CDR3 reads TGCGCCAGCAGCTTGACTACCCCATCCTACGAGCAGTACTTC. Its protein product is CASSLTTPSYEQYF. The variable domain in full, completed from reference TRBV5-1 and TRBJ2-7, reads KAGVTQTPRYLIKTRGQQVTLSCSPISGHRSVSWYQQTPGQGLQFLFEYFSETQRNKGNFPGRFSGRQFSNSRSEMNVSTLELGDSALYLCASSLTTPSYEQYFGPGTRLTVT.

CDR3 nucleotides: TGTGCCAGCAGCTTTCGGGGACTAAGGACCGGGGAGCTGTTTTTT. Translated, it gives CASSFRGLRTGELFF. This chain joins TRBV11-2 and TRBJ2-2; 7 bases agree with TRBD2. V shed 3 bases, J shed 5 bases, and the junction held 6 bases outside the gene matches. The CDR3 consists of 15 residues. Germline values: CDR1 SGHAT, CDR2 FQNNGV.

This clonotype was observed a few times. The V call is TRBV27, the J call TRBJ2-3; 12 bases match TRBD2. The CDR3 extends over 18 amino acids. J gave up 2 bases and V 3 bases, and 9 bases lay outside the gene matches. Germline CDR1 is MNHEY and CDR2 is SMNVEV (reference sequence). The CDR3 sequence is CASSFLAGGPSNTDTQYF. Written as DNA, the CDR3 is TGTGCCAGCAGTTTCCTAGCGGGAGGGCCTTCAAACACAGATACGCAGTATTTT.

Concerning this clonotype: One junction end disagrees with the germline gene, perhaps due to a read error. The chain carries TRBV28 and TRBJ1-5, with D hard to call. This CDR3 is built from 15 residues. Germline V lookup: CDR1 MDHEN, CDR2 SYDVKM. The chain's CDR3 is CASSSRGKGNQAQHF. The CDR3 DNA sequence: TGTGCCAGCAGTTCGAGAGGGAAAGGCAATCAGGCCCAGCATTTT.

This clonotype was counted many times. The rearrangement links TRBV12-3 or TRBV12-4 to TRBJ2-2; D is unclear. This CDR3 has 13 amino acids. The germline V and J ends were trimmed by 7 bases and 8 bases, with 14 bases remaining between them. The CDR3 sequence is CASTRPHVGELFF. In DNA form, the CDR3 reads TGTGCCAGCACGAGGCCCCACGTGGGGGAGCTGTTTTTT.

This clonotype appeared many times. V is TRBV6-2 or TRBV6-3 and J is TRBJ1-1; D is possibly TRBD1 (6 bases). The CDR3 is 16 residues long. V lost 6 bases to trimming and J lost 0 bases, with 17 bases between them. The germline V gene has CDR1 MNHEY and CDR2 SVGEGT. CDR3 DNA: TGTGCCAGCAGCCACGAGTGGGGGGCAATGAACACTGAAGCTTTCTTT. Protein product: CASSHEWGAMNTEAFF.

V and J are TRBV28 and TRBJ1-5; D gene ambiguous. The V and J ends lost 6 bases and 1 base respectively, with 10 bases between them. There are 14 residues in the CDR3. Germline loops: CDR1 MDHEN, CDR2 SYDVKM. The CDR3 region has the DNA TGTGCCAGCAGCCTCCCCGGCAGCAATCAGCCCCAGCATTTT. Residues: CASSLPGSNQPQHF.

In its sample, this clonotype was seen many times. This chain uses TRBV6-5 with TRBJ2-3, with a tentative D call TRBD2 (5 bases). The CDR3 is 16 residues long. V gave up 8 bases and J gave up 1 base, with 19 bases separating them. CDR1 and CDR2 (germline): MNHEY, SVGAGI. This chain's CDR3 is CASAGEGGKGTDTQYF. For the CDR3, the DNA is TGTGCCAGCGCCGGGGAAGGAGGCAAGGGCACAGATACGCAGTATTTT.

This clonotype showed up many times. The chain uses TRBV2 and TRBJ2-2, with D uncertain. Trimming took off 7 bases at V and 3 bases at J, with 12 bases between the two ends. The CDR3 sequence is 14 residues long. Per the germline V gene, CDR1 is SNHLY and CDR2 is FYNNEI. The CDR3 here is CASNRGWDTGELFF. The CDR3, as DNA: TGTGCCAGCAATCGAGGTTGGGACACCGGGGAGCTGTTTTTT.

Note on this clonotype: Relative to the germline gene, one junction end is altered; a read error may explain this. The V call is TRBV7-7, the J call TRBJ2-5; D possibly corresponds to TRBD1 (5 bases). The CDR3 contains 14 residues. CDR1 SSHAT and CDR2 FNYEAQ come from the germline V gene (reference sequence). Here the CDR3 DNA reads TGTGCTAGCAGCTCCCAGGGATTCGGGGAGACCCAGTACTTC. Protein sequence: CASSSQGFGETQYF.

This clonotype was found a few times. This sequence may be a read error, since a much larger clone differs from it by one base. The gene calls are TRBV12-3 or TRBV12-4 and TRBJ2-2; D possibly corresponds to TRBD2 (5 bases). This CDR3 spans 12 amino acids. Written as DNA, the CDR3 is TGTGCCAGCAGTTTTAATTCCGGGGAGCTGTGTTTT. This sequence encodes CASSFNSGELCF.